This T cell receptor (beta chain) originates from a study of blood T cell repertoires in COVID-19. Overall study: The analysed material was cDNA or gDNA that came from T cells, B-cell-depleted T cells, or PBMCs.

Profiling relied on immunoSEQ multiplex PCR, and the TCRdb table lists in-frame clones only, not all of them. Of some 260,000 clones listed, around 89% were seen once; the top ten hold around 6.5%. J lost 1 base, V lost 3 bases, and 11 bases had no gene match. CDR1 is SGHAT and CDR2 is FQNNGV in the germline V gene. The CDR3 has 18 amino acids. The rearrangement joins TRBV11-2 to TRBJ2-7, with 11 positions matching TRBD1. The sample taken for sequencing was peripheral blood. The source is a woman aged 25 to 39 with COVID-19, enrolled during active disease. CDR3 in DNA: TGTGCCAGCAGCTTGACCTCGGGGGGGACAGGGGGATCCTACGAGCAGTACTTC. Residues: CASSLTSGGTGGSYEQYF.